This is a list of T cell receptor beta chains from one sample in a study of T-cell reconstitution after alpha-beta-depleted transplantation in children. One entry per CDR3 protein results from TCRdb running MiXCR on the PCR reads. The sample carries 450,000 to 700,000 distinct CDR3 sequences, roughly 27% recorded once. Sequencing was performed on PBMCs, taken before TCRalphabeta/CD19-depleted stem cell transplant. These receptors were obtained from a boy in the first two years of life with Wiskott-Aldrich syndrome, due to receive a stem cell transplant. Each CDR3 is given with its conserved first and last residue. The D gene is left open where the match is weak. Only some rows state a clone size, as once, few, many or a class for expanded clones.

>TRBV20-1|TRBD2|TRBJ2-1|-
TGCAGTGCTAGTAGGACGGGAGGGACGGTTGAGCAGTTCTTC
CSASRTGGTVEQFF
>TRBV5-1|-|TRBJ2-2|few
TGCGCCAGCAGCTTCGGTCTAGAGAACACCGGGGAGCTGTTTTTT
CASSFGLENTGELFF
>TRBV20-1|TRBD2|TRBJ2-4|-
TGCAGTGCCCAATGGACTAGCAGGAACATTCAGTACTTC
CSAQWTSRNIQYF
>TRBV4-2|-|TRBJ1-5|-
TGTGCCAGCAGCCGAGGCACATCGGAGAATCAGCCCCAGCATTTT
CASSRGTSENQPQHF
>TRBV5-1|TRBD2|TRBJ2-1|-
TGCGCCAGCAGCTTGGCGGTTAGCGGGAGGGCGAATGAGCAGTTCTTC
CASSLAVSGRANEQFF
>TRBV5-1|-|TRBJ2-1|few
TGCGCCAGCAGCTTGTCAGGCCTAGCTGGGGGCTACAATGAGCAGTTCTTC
CASSLSGLAGGYNEQFF
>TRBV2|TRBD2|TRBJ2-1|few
TGTGCCAACGCCCTCCCTAGCGGGAGCTCCTACAATGAGCAGTTCTTC
CANALPSGSSYNEQFF
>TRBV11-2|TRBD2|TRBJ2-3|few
TGTGCCAGCAGCGCATCCTCTGGGGGAAGCGGGAGGGTTAGCACAGATACGCAGTATTTT
CASSASSGGSGRVSTDTQYF
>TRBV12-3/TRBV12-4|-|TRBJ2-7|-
TGTGCCAGCAGTTTAGACAGGCCCTTCTCCTACGAGCAGTACTTC
CASSLDRPFSYEQYF
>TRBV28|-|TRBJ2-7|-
TGTGCCAGCAGCCCCTCGCTAGCGTCAAGCTCCTACGAGCAGTACTTC
CASSPSLASSSYEQYF
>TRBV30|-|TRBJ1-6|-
TGTGCCCATGGGGCTCGGACAGCTAATTCACCCCTCCACTTT
CAHGARTANSPLHF
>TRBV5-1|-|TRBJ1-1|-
TGCGCCAGCAGCTTCCTGCAGGGTGGCAGAGCTTTCTTT
CASSFLQGGRAFF
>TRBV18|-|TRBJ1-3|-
TGTGCCAGCTCGACGGGGGCCCACTCTGGAAACACCATATATTTT
CASSTGAHSGNTIYF
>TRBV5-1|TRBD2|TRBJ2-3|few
TGCGCCAGCAGCTTGGTAGCGGGCCCAGATACGCAGTATTTT
CASSLVAGPDTQYF
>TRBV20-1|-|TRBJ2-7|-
TGCAGTGCCACATCGGAGGATTCCTACGAGCAGTACTTC
CSATSEDSYEQYF
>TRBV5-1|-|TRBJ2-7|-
TGCGCCAGCAGCCCTTGGGGCCAGGGAAAATACGAGCAGTACTTC
CASSPWGQGKYEQYF
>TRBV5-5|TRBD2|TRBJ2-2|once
TGTGCCAGCAGCTTGGTCGGGAGGATCACCGGGGAGCTGTTTTTT
CASSLVGRITGELFF
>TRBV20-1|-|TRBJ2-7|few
TGCAGTGCTAGGGGGGTAAGGGGGGACTACGAGCAGTACTTC
CSARGVRGDYEQYF
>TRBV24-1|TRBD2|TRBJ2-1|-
TGTGCCACCAGTGGCCCACTAGCGGGGAAGGGGAATGAGCAGTTCTTC
CATSGPLAGKGNEQFF
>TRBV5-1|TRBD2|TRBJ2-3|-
TGCGCCAGCAGCAGGGGACTAGCCGAGAGCACAGATACGCAGTATTTT
CASSRGLAESTDTQYF
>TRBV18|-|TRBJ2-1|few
TGTGCCAGCTCAGGCGGAGGCCTTTACAATGAGCAGTTCTTC
CASSGGGLYNEQFF
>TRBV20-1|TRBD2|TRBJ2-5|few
TGCAGTGCGTCTAGCGGACTCCAAGAGACCCAGTACTTC
CSASSGLQETQYF
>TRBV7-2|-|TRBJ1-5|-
TGTGCCAGCAGCTTAGACAGGGCTGGACGGCCCCAGCATTTT
CASSLDRAGRPQHF
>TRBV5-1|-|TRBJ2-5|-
TGCGCCAGCAGTCCGGGGGGCGCGGAGACCCAGTACTTC
CASSPGGAETQYF
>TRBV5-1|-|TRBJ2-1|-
TGCGCCAGCCGCGCGGCAACTGACTTGAATGAGCAGTTCTTC
CASRAATDLNEQFF
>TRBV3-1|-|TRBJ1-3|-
TGTGCCAGCAGCCTAGGACAGCCATTCTCTGGAAACACCATATATTTT
CASSLGQPFSGNTIYF
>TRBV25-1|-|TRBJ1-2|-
TGTGCCAGCAGTGGGTCAGCTAACTATGGCTACACCTTC
CASSGSANYGYTF
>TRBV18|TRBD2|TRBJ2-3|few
TGTGCCAGCTCACCACTAGCGGGAGGAACCACAGATACGCAGTATTTT
CASSPLAGGTTDTQYF
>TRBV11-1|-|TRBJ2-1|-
TGTGCCAGCAACAAACGAGGGGGGTCCAATGAGCAGTTCTTC
CASNKRGGSNEQFF
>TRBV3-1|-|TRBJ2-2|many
TGTGCCAGCAGCCAAGAGCCAGACACCGGGGAGCTGTTTTTT
CASSQEPDTGELFF
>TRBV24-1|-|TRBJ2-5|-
TGTGCCACCAGTGATTTGAAGGCAGGGTACGAGACCCAGTACTTC
CATSDLKAGYETQYF
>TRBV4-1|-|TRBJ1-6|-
TGCGCCAGCAGCCAAGATCTAGCCAGATATAATTCACCCCTCCACTTT
CASSQDLARYNSPLHF
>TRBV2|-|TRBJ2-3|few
TGTGCCAGCAAAAGACGGACTCTTACAGATACGCAGTATTTT
CASKRRTLTDTQYF
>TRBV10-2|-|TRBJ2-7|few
TGCGCCAGCAGTGACCTGTTGGACGAGCAGTACTTC
CASSDLLDEQYF
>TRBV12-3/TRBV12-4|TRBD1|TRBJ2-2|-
TGTGCCAGCAGTACTCAGGGGGCCCCCACCGGGGAGCTGTTTTTT
CASSTQGAPTGELFF
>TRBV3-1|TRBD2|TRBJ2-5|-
TGTGCCAGCAGCCAACGCAGCGGGAAAGAGACCCAGTACTTC
CASSQRSGKETQYF
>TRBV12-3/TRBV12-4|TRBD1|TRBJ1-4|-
TGTGCCAGCAGGAAGACGGGACAGAATGAAAAACTGTTTTTT
CASRKTGQNEKLFF
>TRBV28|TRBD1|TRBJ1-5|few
TGTGCCAGCAGGCTACAGGGGTCGAATCAGCCCCAGCATTTT
CASRLQGSNQPQHF
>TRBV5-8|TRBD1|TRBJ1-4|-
TGTGCCAGCAGCCTCGGACAGGGGGCGTCTAATGAAAAACTGTTTTTT
CASSLGQGASNEKLFF
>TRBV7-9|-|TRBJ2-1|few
TGTGCCAGCAGCGTATTCTATGAGCAGTTCTTC
CASSVFYEQFF
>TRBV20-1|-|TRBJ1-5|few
TGCAGTGCTAGCTCGGGTTATAGCAATCAGCCCCAGCATTTT
CSASSGYSNQPQHF
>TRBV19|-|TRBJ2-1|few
TGTGCCAGTAGTATACTAGCCTACAATGAGCAGTTCTTC
CASSILAYNEQFF
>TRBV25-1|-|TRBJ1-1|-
TGTGCCAGCCGAGTTCAGGGTGACACTGAAGCTTTCTTT
CASRVQGDTEAFF
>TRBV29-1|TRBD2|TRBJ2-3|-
TGCAGCGTTGTAGCGGGAAACACAGATACGCAGTATTTT
CSVVAGNTDTQYF
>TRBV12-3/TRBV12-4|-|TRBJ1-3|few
TGTGCCAGCAGTTTTTGGGGTTCTGGAAACACCATATATTTT
CASSFWGSGNTIYF